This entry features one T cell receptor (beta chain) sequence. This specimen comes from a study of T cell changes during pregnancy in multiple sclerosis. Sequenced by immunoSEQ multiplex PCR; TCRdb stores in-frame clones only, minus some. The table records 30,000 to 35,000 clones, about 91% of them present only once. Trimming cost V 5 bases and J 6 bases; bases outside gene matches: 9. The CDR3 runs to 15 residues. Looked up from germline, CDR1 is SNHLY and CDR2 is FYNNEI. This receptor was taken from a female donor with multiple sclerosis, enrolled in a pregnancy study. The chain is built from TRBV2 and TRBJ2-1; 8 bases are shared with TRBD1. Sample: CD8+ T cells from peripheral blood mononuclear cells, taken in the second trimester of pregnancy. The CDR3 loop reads CASSSGQGQSNEQFF. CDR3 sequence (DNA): TGTGCCAGCAGTTCCGGACAGGGTCAATCCAATGAGCAGTTCTTC. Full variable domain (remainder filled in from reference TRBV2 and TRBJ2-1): EPEVTQTPSHQVTQMGQEVILRCVPISNHLYFYWYRQILGQKVEFLVSFYNNEISEKSEIFDDQFSVERPDGSNFTLKIRSTKLEDSAMYFCASSSGQGQSNEQFFGPGTRLTVL.